This passage covers 2 T cell receptor beta chains from one sample sequenced in a study of blood T cell repertoires in COVID-19. Generated by immunoSEQ multiplex PCR, the TCRdb table keeps only in-frame clones and is missing some. The repertoire holds about 300,000 clones, with over 75% as singletons. Specimen: peripheral blood. Every receptor here comes from a woman aged 25 to 45 with COVID-19, enrolled during active disease.

CDR3 nucleotide sequence: TGTGCCAGCAGACTAACTAGCGCGAACGGGGAGCTGTTTTTT. Translating gives CASRLTSANGELFF. This chain connects TRBV2 to TRBJ2-2; 7 nucleotides match TRBD2. Germline CDR1 is SNHLY and CDR2 is FYNNEI. The CDR3 consists of 14 residues. V dropped 6 bases and J dropped 7; count of bases not matched to a gene: 8.

This clone was picked up a small number of times. V is TRBV5-1 and J is TRBJ1-4; 11 nucleotides align to TRBD1. V gave up 4 bases and J gave up 0 bases; unmatched junction bases: 2. Germline CDR1 SGHRS, CDR2 YFSETQ. CDR3 size: 16 residues. The CDR3 reads CASSGGQGATNEKLFF. Written as DNA, the CDR3 is TGCGCCAGCAGCGGGGGACAGGGGGCAACTAATGAAAAACTGTTTTTT.